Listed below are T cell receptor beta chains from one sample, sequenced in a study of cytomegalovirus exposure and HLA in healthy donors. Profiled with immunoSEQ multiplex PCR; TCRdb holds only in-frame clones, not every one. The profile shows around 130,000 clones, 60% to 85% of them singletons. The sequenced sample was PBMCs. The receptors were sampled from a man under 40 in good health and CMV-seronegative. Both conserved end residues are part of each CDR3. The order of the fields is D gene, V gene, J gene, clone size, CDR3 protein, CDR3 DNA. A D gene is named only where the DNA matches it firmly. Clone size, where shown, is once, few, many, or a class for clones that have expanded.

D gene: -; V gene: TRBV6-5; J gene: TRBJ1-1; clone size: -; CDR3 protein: CASSYQGSTEAFF; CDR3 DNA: TGTGCCAGCAGTTATCAGGGTAGCACTGAAGCTTTCTTT
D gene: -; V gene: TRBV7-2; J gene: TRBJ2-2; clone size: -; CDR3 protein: CASRTLASGELFF; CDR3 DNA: TGTGCCAGCAGAACACTAGCCTCCGGGGAGCTGTTTTTT
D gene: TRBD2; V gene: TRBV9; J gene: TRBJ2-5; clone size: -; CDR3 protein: CASSAISGSGTQYF; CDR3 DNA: TGTGCCAGCAGCGCTATTAGCGGGTCCGGGACCCAGTACTTC
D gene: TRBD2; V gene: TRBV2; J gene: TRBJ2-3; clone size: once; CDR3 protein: CASSDSGLAGGGTQYF; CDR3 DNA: TGTGCCAGCAGTGATTCCGGGCTAGCGGGGGGTGGTACGCAGTATTTT
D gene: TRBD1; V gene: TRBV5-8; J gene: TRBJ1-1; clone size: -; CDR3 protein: CASTLTGGGYTEAFF; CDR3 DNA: TGTGCCAGCACACTGACAGGGGGAGGTTACACTGAAGCTTTCTTT
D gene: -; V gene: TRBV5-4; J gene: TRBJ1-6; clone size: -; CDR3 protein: CASTLWGDDSPLHF; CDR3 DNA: TGTGCCAGCACTTTATGGGGAGATGATTCACCCCTCCACTTT
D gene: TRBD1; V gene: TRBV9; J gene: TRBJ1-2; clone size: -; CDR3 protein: CASSSSGQGGYTNYGYTF; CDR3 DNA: TGTGCCAGCAGCTCGAGCGGACAGGGGGGATACACCAACTATGGCTACACCTTC
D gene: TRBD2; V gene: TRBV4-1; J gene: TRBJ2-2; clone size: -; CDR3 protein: CASSQRLAGVVGGGELFF; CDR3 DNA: TGCGCCAGCAGCCAAAGGCTAGCGGGCGTTGTCGGGGGCGGGGAGCTGTTTTTT
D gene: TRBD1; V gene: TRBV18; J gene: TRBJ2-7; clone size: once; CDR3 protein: CASSPPRQGEQYF; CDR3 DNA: TGTGCCAGCTCACCACCGCGACAGGGCGAGCAGTACTTC
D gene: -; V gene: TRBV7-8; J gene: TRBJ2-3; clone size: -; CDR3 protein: CASSIDRDTDTQYF; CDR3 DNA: TGTGCCAGCAGCATAGACAGAGACACAGATACGCAGTATTTT
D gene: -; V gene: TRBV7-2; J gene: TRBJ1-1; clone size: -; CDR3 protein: CASSLAFLMGGGHTEAFF; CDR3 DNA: TGTGCCAGCAGCTTAGCGTTTTTGATGGGGGGAGGGCACACTGAAGCTTTCTTT
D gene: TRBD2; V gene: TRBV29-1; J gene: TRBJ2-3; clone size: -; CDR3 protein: CSVGTSGEITADTQYF; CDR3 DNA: TGCAGCGTTGGGACTAGCGGGGAGATAACGGCAGATACGCAGTATTTT
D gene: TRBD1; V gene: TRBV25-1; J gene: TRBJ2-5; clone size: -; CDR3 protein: CASSPGQRIWLGLRTQYF; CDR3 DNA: TGTGCCAGCAGCCCGGGACAGCGAATCTGGCTGGGTTTGCGGACCCAGTACTTC
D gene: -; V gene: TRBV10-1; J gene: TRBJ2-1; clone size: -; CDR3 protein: CASSNNRDCSYNEQFF; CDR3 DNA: TGCGCCAGCAGTAATAACCGGGACTGCTCCTACAATGAGCAGTTCTTC
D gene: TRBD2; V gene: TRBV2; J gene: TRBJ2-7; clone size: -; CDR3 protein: CASSEGSGGEYEQYF; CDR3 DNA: TGTGCCAGCAGTGAAGGTAGCGGGGGTGAATACGAGCAGTACTTC
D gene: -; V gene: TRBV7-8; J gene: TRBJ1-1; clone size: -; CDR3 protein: CASSTSKSGQMNTEAFF; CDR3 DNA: TGTGCCAGCAGCACAAGCAAGAGCGGACAGATGAACACTGAAGCTTTCTTT
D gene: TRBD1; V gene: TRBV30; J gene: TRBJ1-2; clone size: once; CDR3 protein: CAWSRDRPYGYTF; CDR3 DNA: TGTGCCTGGAGTCGGGACAGACCCTATGGCTACACCTTC
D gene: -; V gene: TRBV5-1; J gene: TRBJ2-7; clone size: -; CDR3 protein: CASSLGREYEQYF; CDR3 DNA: TGCGCCAGCAGCTTGGGAAGAGAATACGAGCAGTACTTC
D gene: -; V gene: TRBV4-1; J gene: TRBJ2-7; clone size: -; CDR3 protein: CASSQVGLTTYEQYF; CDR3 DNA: TGCGCCAGCAGCCAAGTGGGCCTTACGACCTACGAGCAGTACTTC
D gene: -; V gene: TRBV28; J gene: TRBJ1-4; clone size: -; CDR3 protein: CASSLSGATNEKLFF; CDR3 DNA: TGTGCCAGCAGTTTATCGGGTGCAACTAATGAAAAACTGTTTTTT
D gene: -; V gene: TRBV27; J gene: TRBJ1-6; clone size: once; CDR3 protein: CASTQGLYNSPLHF; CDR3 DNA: TGTGCCAGCACCCAGGGACTTTATAATTCACCCCTCCACTTT
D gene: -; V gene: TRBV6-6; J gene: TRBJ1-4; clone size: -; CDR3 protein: CASSSDEKLFF; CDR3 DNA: TGTGCCAGCAGTTCCGATGAAAAACTGTTTTTT